These 8 T cell receptor beta chains were sequenced from one sample in a study of T cell responses to AZD1222 COVID-19 vaccine. The table came from immunoSEQ multiplex PCR; TCRdb's copy has only in-frame clones and leaves some out. This repertoire shows roughly 100,000 clones, 82% found once; its top ten account for more than 4.5%. The sample in question was peripheral blood, obtained on day 0 of AZD1222 vaccination. These receptors were obtained from an adult in good health.

The genes are TRBV27 and TRBJ2-1; 12 bases are shared with TRBD2. The CDR3 is 15 amino acids. The germline V gene encodes CDR1 MNHEY and CDR2 SMNVEV (reference sequence). V lost 5 bases to trimming and J lost 10 bases; unmatched junction nucleotides: 9. The CDR3 spells CASSLRSGLAGEQFF. The CDR3 nucleotides read TGTGCCAGCAGTCTCCGATCTGGACTAGCGGGAGAGCAGTTCTTC.

This chain uses TRBV5-1 with TRBJ1-1; D call uncertain. In germline, CDR1 is SGHRS, CDR2 YFSETQ. The CDR3 totals 13 residues. Trimming pared 4 bases from V and 1 base from J, leaving 8 bases between. This CDR3 reads CASSHPTNTEAFF. CDR3 nucleotide sequence: TGCGCCAGCAGCCACCCGACGAACACTGAAGCTTTCTTT.

This chain connects TRBV5-4 to TRBJ1-3; D is ambiguous. CDR3 length equals 14 residues. Germline-derived CDR1 and CDR2 are SGHNT and YYREEE (reference sequence). V lost 2 bases to trimming and J lost 0 bases, with 6 bases between them. The CDR3 protein is CASSFGTSGNTIYF. The CDR3 coding sequence is TGTGCCAGCAGCTTTGGCACCTCTGGAAACACCATATATTTT. Supplemented by reference TRBV5-4 and TRBJ1-3, the full variable domain reads ETGVTQSPTHLIKTRGQQVTLRCSSQSGHNTVSWYQQALGQGPQFIFQYYREEENGRGNFPPRFSGLQFPNYSSELNVNALELDDSALYLCASSFGTSGNTIYFGEGSWLTVV.

The chain links TRBV27 to TRBJ1-2; D is possibly TRBD1 (5 bases). V lost 8 bases and J lost 3, with 13 bases in between. This CDR3 spans 13 amino acids. From germline, CDR1 is MNHEY and CDR2 SMNVEV (reference sequence). The CDR3 DNA sequence: TGTGCCAGCCGCAGGACGGGGGACTATGGCTACACCTTC. Protein: CASRRTGDYGYTF.

This chain joins TRBV7-2 and TRBJ2-2, with D possibly being TRBD1 or TRBD2 (5 bases each). The CDR3 is made up of 14 amino acids. Germline loops: CDR1 SGHTA, CDR2 FQGNSA. CDR3 protein: CASSGLGTAGELFF. The CDR3 region has the DNA TGTGCTTCGTCGGGTTTAGGGACCGCCGGGGAGCTGTTTTTT.

This clone has just a few counts. This chain joins TRBV6-2 or TRBV6-3 and TRBJ2-1; D gene ambiguous. This CDR3 contains 13 residues. V lost 4 bases to trimming and J lost 1 base, with 5 bases between them. Germline V CDR1 and CDR2: MNHEY, SVGEGT. This CDR3 reads CASSLESYNEQFF. DNA of the CDR3: TGTGCCAGCAGTTTGGAGTCCTACAATGAGCAGTTCTTC.

The V gene is TRBV27, the J gene TRBJ1-2; 11 bases align to TRBD1. The CDR3 contains 15 residues. J was trimmed by 8 bases and V by 6 bases; bases with no gene match: 11. Germline assignment: CDR1 MNHEY and CDR2 SMNVEV (reference sequence). DNA for the CDR3: TGTGCCAGCAGCAGAATGGCCGGGACAGGGGGAGGCTACACCTTC. This translates into CASSRMAGTGGGYTF.

The chain is built from TRBV28 and TRBJ1-1, with D unresolved. The V end lost 5 bases, the J end lost 0 bases, and 13 bases lay between the germline ends. The CDR3 totals 15 residues. Germline assignment: CDR1 MDHEN and CDR2 SYDVKM. CDR3: CASSVAGTLNTEAFF. CDR3 coding DNA: TGTGCCAGCAGTGTGGCGGGCACCCTGAACACTGAAGCTTTCTTT.